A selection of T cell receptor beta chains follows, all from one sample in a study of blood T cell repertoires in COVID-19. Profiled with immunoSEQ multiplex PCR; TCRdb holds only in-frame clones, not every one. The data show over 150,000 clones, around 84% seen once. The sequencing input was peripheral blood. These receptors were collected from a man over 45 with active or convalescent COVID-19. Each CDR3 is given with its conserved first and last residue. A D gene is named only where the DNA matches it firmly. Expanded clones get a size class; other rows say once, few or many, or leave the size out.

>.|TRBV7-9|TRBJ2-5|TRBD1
CASRKGAGETQYF
TGTGCCAGCAGGAAGGGGGCTGGAGAGACCCAGTACTTC
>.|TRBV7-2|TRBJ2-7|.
CASSWDNYEQYF
TGTGCCAGCAGTTGGGACAACTACGAGCAGTACTTC
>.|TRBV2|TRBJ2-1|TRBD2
CASTVTSDEYEQFF
TGTGCCAGCACGGTGACTAGCGACGAGTATGAGCAGTTCTTC
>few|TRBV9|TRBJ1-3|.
CASSVQASSISGNTIYF
TGTGCCAGCAGCGTACAGGCTTCGTCGATCTCTGGAAACACCATATATTTT
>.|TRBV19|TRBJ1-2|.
CASIDGGKGGYTF
TGTGCCAGTATCGACGGGGGGAAAGGCGGCTACACCTTC
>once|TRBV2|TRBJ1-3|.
CASSEGRAGNTIYF
TGTGCCAGCAGTGAGGGCAGGGCTGGAAACACCATATATTTT
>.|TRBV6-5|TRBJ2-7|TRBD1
CASRGDRGFYEQYF
TGTGCCAGCCGAGGGGACAGGGGCTTCTACGAGCAGTACTTC
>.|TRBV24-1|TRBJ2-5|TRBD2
CATSDPGTSGSPVGQETQYF
TGTGCCACCAGTGACCCCGGGACTAGCGGGAGCCCAGTGGGACAAGAGACCCAGTACTTC
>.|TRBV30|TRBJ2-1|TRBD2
CAWSDGTSNEQFF
TGTGCCTGGAGTGACGGGACTAGCAATGAGCAGTTCTTC
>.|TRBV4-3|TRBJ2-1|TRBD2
CASSQLSSGGNYNEQFF
TGCGCCAGCAGCCAACTCTCCAGCGGGGGCAACTACAATGAGCAGTTCTTC
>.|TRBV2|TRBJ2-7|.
CASSPGQSAEQYF
TGTGCCAGCAGTCCCGGACAGTCCGCCGAGCAGTACTTC
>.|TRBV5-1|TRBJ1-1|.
CASSLGQRNTEAFF
TGCGCCAGCAGCTTGGGACAGAGGAACACTGAAGCTTTCTTT
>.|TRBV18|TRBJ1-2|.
CASSLGQTNYGYTF
TGTGCCAGCTCACTAGGACAGACGAACTATGGCTACACCTTC
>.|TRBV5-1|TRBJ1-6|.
CASSLVRDTKTSPLHF
TGCGCCAGCAGCTTGGTACGGGACACGAAGACTTCACCCCTCCACTTT
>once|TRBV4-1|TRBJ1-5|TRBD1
CASSRDRVQPQHF
TGCGCCAGCAGCCGAGACAGGGTCCAGCCCCAGCATTTT
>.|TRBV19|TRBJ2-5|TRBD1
CASSIGTGAGETQYF
TGTGCCAGTAGTATCGGGACAGGGGCAGGAGAGACCCAGTACTTC
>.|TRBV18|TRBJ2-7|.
CASSPRQQGVGHEQYF
TGTGCCAGCTCACCACGGCAACAGGGAGTAGGCCACGAGCAGTACTTC
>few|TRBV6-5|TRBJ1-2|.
CASRQGYGYTF
TGTGCCAGCAGGCAGGGCTATGGCTACACCTTC
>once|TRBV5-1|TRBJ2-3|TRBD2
CASSLLTSGRADTQYF
TGCGCCAGCAGCTTGCTTACTAGCGGGAGGGCAGATACGCAGTATTTT
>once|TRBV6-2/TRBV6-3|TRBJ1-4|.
CASSYSTERKLFF
TGTGCCAGCAGTTACTCGACCGAGCGAAAACTGTTTTTT
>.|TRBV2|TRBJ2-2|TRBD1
CASTGTGATGELFF
TGTGCCAGCACCGGGACAGGGGCCACCGGGGAGCTGTTTTTT
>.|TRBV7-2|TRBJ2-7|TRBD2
CASSGRSGGTYEQYF
TGTGCCAGCAGCGGGAGGAGCGGGGGGACCTACGAGCAGTACTTC
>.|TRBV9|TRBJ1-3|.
CASSPQWGDAGNTIYF
TGTGCCAGCAGCCCGCAGTGGGGGGACGCTGGAAACACCATATATTTT
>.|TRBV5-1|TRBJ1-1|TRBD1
CASSPRQGETEAFF
TGCGCCAGCAGCCCCCGACAGGGTGAAACTGAAGCTTTCTTT
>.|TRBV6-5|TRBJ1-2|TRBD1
CASSPRTGDFGGYTF
TGTGCCAGCAGTCCACGGACAGGGGATTTTGGTGGCTACACCTTC
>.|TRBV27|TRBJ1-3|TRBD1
CASSKSQGFGNTIYF
TGTGCCAGCAGTAAATCACAGGGGTTTGGAAACACCATATATTTT
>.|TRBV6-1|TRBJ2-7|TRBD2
CASSEARLATASEQYF
TGTGCCAGCAGTGAAGCGAGACTAGCGACAGCCAGCGAGCAGTACTTC
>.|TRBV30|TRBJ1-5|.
CAWSDRDQPQHF
TGTGCCTGGAGTGACCGCGATCAGCCCCAGCATTTT
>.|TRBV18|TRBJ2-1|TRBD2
CASSPGLDSYNEQFF
TGTGCCAGCTCCCCGGGACTAGATTCCTACAATGAGCAGTTCTTC
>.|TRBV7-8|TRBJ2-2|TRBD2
CASSLVPAGGNTGELFF
TGTGCCAGCAGCTTAGTTCCAGCGGGAGGGAACACCGGGGAGCTGTTTTTT
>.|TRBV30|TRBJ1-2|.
CAWSITLWYGYTF
TGTGCCTGGAGTATCACATTGTGGTATGGCTACACCTTC
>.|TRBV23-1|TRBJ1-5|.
CASSLFFWPQHF
TGCGCCAGCAGTCTCTTCTTCTGGCCCCAGCATTTT
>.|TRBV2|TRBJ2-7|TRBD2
CASSQLAGGASEQYF
TGTGCCAGCAGTCAACTAGCGGGAGGGGCTAGCGAGCAGTACTTC
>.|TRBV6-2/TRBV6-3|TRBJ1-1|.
CASSYYDSQSSRAFF
TGTGCCAGCAGTTACTACGACAGTCAATCGAGTAGAGCTTTCTTT